The clone carrying this T cell receptor (beta chain) has just one count. This CDR3 spans 15 amino acids. The V and J ends lost 7 bases and 3 bases, in that order; junction bases with no gene match: 8. From germline, CDR1 is LNHDA and CDR2 SQIVND (reference sequence). The data originate from a study of blood T cell repertoires in COVID-19. Background on the study: PBMCs, B-cell-depleted T cells, or T cells provided the cDNA or gDNA that made up the material.

Enrolment of Seattle patients took place during active infection, and they were followed longitudinally. This table comes from immunoSEQ multiplex PCR, and its TCRdb copy is limited to in-frame clones, with some not included. Here the sample spans under 550,000 clones, about 90% being singletons. The J gene is TRBJ2-2, the V gene TRBV19, with 7 positions matching TRBD2. Source material: peripheral blood. The sequence derives from a man aged 18 to 30 with COVID-19, enrolled during active disease. In nucleotides, the CDR3 is TGTGCCAGTACCGAGAGCGGGGCGTACACCGGGGAGCTGTTTTTT. It is translated as CASTESGAYTGELFF.